The 2 T cell receptor beta chains below all came from one sample that was sequenced in a study. TCRdb itself ran the 5' RACE reads through MiXCR, one entry per CDR3 protein. The table has about 54,000 distinct CDR3 sequences, approximately 17% seen once. The sample comprised naive CD4+ T cells sorted from blood. The subset here: naive CD4+ T cells, CD4+CD45RA+CD25-. The receptors stem from a female donor with breast cancer.

This clonotype was seen a few times. The CDR3 bases are TGTGCCACCAGTGATCCGGGACAGGGGTCCTACGAGCAGTACTTC. As protein: CATSDPGQGSYEQYF. This chain connects TRBV24-1 to TRBJ2-7; 10 nucleotides line up with TRBD1. J was trimmed by 1 base and V by 3 bases; bases with no gene match: 2. This CDR3 has 15 amino acids. Germline CDR1 KGHDR, CDR2 SFDVKD.

The sample holds a few counts of this clonotype. V usage is TRBV7-2 and J usage is TRBJ2-5; 7 bases map to TRBD2. The CDR3 sequence is 14 residues long. Per the germline V gene, CDR1 is SGHTA and CDR2 is FQGNSA. J lost 4 bases, V lost 2 bases, and 4 bases had no gene match. Here the CDR3 DNA reads TGTGCCAGCAGCTTATCGTCGGGGGGAGAGACCCAGTACTTC. This sequence encodes CASSLSSGGETQYF.